The clone carrying this T cell receptor beta chain was observed a handful of times. The antigen is undetermined. As the method for making TCR beta libraries, quantitative 5'-RACE with molecular barcodes was used. TCRdb independently ran MiXCR on the 5' RACE reads; one entry per CDR3 protein. The sample shows 80,000 to 100,000 distinct CDR3 sequences, roughly 8.3% of them seen only once. This entry belongs to a study of CD8 T cells in ankylosing spondylitis. Trimming at V came to 6 bases and at J to 1 base, leaving 11 bases not matched to a gene. The CDR3 contains 16 residues. Looked up from germline, CDR1 is MNHNS and CDR2 is SASEGT. The study's findings and limits: According to the report, clones linked to the disease were significantly enriched in matched synovial fluid samples taken from ankylosing spondylitis patients.

This clonotype was sampled from a male donor with ankylosing spondylitis or in good health (not recorded which). The V call is TRBV6-1, the J call TRBJ1-1; 7 nucleotides line up with TRBD1. Sequencing used blood, either unsorted or a sorted T cell fraction (not recorded which). The CDR3 bases are TGTGCCAGCAGCGGCCGAGTTTACAGGGGGAACACTGAAGCTTTCTTT. It codes for CASSGRVYRGNTEAFF.